This entry features one TCR beta chain sequence. What it recognizes is unknown. It was second doses at about 4 or about 12 weeks that were pooled. V was clipped by 2 bases and J by 2 bases, with 9 bases between them. Germline loops: CDR1 SGHRS, CDR2 YFSETQ. The CDR3 consists of 14 residues. This entry is derived from a study of T cell responses to AZD1222 COVID-19 vaccine. The assay was immunoSEQ multiplex PCR, and TCRdb's table has in-frame clones only and misses some. This sample has under 150,000 clones, with around 89% found just once. Study-level findings and limits: AZD1222 recipients seropositive at baseline numbered only five or six. It should be noted that donors were predominantly white British and more often female, and clonal diversity was possibly underestimated. After the peak T cell response, and only then, were repertoires sampled.

The clonotype comes from an adult who received the AZD1222 COVID-19 vaccine. This sample comprised peripheral blood, obtained 28 days after the second AZD1222 dose. The chain is built from TRBV5-1 and TRBJ2-3, with D possibly called TRBD1 or TRBD2 (5 bases each). DNA for the CDR3: TGCGCCAGCAGCTTCCGGGACCTCACAGATACGCAGTATTTT. This sequence encodes CASSFRDLTDTQYF.